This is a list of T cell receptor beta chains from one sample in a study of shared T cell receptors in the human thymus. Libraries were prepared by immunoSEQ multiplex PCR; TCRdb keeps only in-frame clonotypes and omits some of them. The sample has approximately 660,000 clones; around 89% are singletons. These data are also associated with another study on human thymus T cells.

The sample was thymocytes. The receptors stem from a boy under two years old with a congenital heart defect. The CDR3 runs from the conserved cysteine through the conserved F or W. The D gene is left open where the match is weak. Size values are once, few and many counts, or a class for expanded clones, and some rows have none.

DNA: TGCGCCAGCAGCCAAGATTTAAGGACAGGAGGTTTCGGCTACACCTTC
CDR3: CASSQDLRTGGFGYTF
size: -
D: TRBD1
J: TRBJ1-2
V: TRBV4-3

DNA: TGTGCCAGCAGCCAAGACCCCCCCGGGACAGGGGGCTGGTTTGAGCAGTACTTC
CDR3: CASSQDPPGTGGWFEQYF
size: -
D: TRBD1
J: TRBJ2-7
V: TRBV4-2

DNA: TGTGCCACCAGCAGAGGCCAGCGCCCTTACGAGCAGTACTTC
CDR3: CATSRGQRPYEQYF
size: once
D: -
J: TRBJ2-7
V: TRBV15

DNA: TGTGCCAGCAGTTTCGCGCCCAGCACAGATACGCAGTATTTT
CDR3: CASSFAPSTDTQYF
size: -
D: -
J: TRBJ2-3
V: TRBV28

DNA: TGTGCCAGCAGTCCCCGGACAGTCCATAGCAATCAGCCCCAGCATTTT
CDR3: CASSPRTVHSNQPQHF
size: -
D: -
J: TRBJ1-5
V: TRBV27

DNA: TGCGCCAGCAGCCAAGATCAGCGGGAGGGCCCCTACAATGAGCAGTTCTTC
CDR3: CASSQDQREGPYNEQFF
size: -
D: TRBD2
J: TRBJ2-1
V: TRBV4-1

DNA: TGTGCCAGCAGCAAAGGAGGGTTAGCCCCACTCACCGGGGAGCTGTTTTTT
CDR3: CASSKGGLAPLTGELFF
size: -
D: -
J: TRBJ2-2
V: TRBV21-1

DNA: TGTGCCAGCAGCCAATACTGGACTCAAGACCCAACTTCCTCCTACGAGCAGTACTTC
CDR3: CASSQYWTQDPTSSYEQYF
size: -
D: -
J: TRBJ2-7
V: TRBV4-2

DNA: TGTGCCAGCAGCCACTCTGGGGACAGGGATGGCTACACCTTC
CDR3: CASSHSGDRDGYTF
size: -
D: TRBD1
J: TRBJ1-2
V: TRBV11-3

DNA: TGTGCCAGCAGGCGAACCCAACTAGCGGGAGGGCCAGACGAGCAGTACTTC
CDR3: CASRRTQLAGGPDEQYF
size: -
D: TRBD2
J: TRBJ2-7
V: TRBV27